The clone carrying this TCR beta chain has just a few counts. The repertoire was sequenced with immunoSEQ multiplex PCR; TCRdb's copy has only in-frame clones and lacks some. The sample includes about 2,500,000 clones, over 85% of them seen just once. The V and J ends lost 6 bases and 7 bases, in that order; junction bases with no gene match: 5. The CDR3 consists of 14 residues. Germline V gene lookup returns CDR1 LGHNT and CDR2 FRNRAP. This sample was included in a study of shared clonotypes between healthy human individuals. The wider study: Three plates were used per donor for CD4 naive, three for CD4 memory, two for CD8 naive and one for CD8 memory.

The sequenced material came from naive CD4+ T cells sorted from blood. Subset here: CD45RA+ positively selected. The V gene is TRBV12-5, the J gene TRBJ1-6, with 8 nucleotides matching TRBD1. This clonotype originated in a man between 18 and 29 years old in good health. The CDR3 is CASGLGQENSPLHF. CDR3 sequence (DNA): TGTGCTAGTGGCCTGGGACAGGAGAATTCACCCCTCCACTTT.